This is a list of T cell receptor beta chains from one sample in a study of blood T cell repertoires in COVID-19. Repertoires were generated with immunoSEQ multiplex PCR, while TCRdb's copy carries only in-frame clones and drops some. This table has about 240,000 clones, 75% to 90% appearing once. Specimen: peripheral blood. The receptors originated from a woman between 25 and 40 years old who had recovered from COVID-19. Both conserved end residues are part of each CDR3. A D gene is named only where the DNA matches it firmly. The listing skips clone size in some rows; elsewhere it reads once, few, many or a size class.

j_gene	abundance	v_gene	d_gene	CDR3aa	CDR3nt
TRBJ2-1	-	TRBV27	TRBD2	CASSPGLSNNEQFF	TGTGCCAGCAGTCCGGGACTATCCAACAATGAGCAGTTCTTC
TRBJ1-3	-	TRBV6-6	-	CASRLQDNSGNTIYF	TGTGCCAGCAGGCTACAGGATAACTCTGGAAACACCATATATTTT
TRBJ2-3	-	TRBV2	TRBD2	CASSDRSGGFTDTQYF	TGTGCCAGCAGTGATCGGAGCGGGGGGTTTACAGATACGCAGTATTTT
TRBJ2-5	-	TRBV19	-	CASSIGQGQETQYF	TGTGCCAGTAGTATCGGTCAGGGGCAAGAGACCCAGTACTTC
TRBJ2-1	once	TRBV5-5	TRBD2	CASSLEGVVSGGANEQFF	TGTGCCAGCAGCTTGGAAGGAGTGGTTAGCGGGGGGGCTAATGAGCAGTTCTTC
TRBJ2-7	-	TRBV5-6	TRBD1	CASSLGEIDRGYEQYF	TGTGCCAGCAGCTTGGGGGAAATAGACAGGGGCTACGAGCAGTACTTC
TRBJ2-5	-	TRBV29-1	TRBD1	CSVVTGGQETQYF	TGCAGCGTAGTGACAGGGGGCCAAGAGACCCAGTACTTC
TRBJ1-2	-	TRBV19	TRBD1	CASSITGDFVGYTF	TGTGCCAGTAGTATTACAGGGGATTTCGTTGGCTACACCTTC
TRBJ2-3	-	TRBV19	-	CASSRGGLRPDTQYF	TGTGCCAGTAGTCGAGGGGGTCTCCGGCCAGATACGCAGTATTTT
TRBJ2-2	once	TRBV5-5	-	CASSWATSNTGELFF	TGTGCCAGCAGCTGGGCAACATCGAACACCGGGGAGCTGTTTTTT
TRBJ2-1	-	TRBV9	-	CASSVGAGMAYNEQFF	TGTGCCAGCAGCGTAGGGGCAGGGATGGCCTACAATGAGCAGTTCTTC
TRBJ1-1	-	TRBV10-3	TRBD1	CASDRGDNTEAFF	TGTGCCTCCGACAGGGGCGACAACACTGAAGCTTTCTTT
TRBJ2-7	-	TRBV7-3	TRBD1	CASSSGQGREQYF	TGTGCCAGCAGCTCGGGACAGGGGCGCGAGCAGTACTTC
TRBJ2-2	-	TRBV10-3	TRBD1	CAIGEPGQGDTGELFF	TGTGCCATCGGCGAACCGGGACAGGGAGACACCGGGGAGCTGTTTTTT
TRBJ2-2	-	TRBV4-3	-	CASSAGTENTGELFF	TGCGCCAGCAGCGCGGGGACAGAAAACACCGGGGAGCTGTTTTTT
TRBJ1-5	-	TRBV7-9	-	CASSPDGPAGQPQHF	TGTGCCAGCAGCCCGGATGGACCGGCGGGACAGCCCCAGCATTTT
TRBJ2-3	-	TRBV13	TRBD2	CASSEGLGDYQTYTQYF	TGTGCCAGCAGCGAGGGGCTGGGGGACTATCAAACCTATACGCAGTATTTT
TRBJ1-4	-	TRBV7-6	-	CASSPNSVRSEKLFF	TGTGCCAGCAGCCCGAATAGCGTCCGGTCGGAAAAACTGTTTTTT
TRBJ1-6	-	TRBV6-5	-	CASRDIYNSPLHF	TGTGCCAGCAGGGACATCTATAATTCACCCCTCCACTTT
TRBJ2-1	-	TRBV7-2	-	CASSFLSSSYNEQFF	TGTGCCAGCAGCTTCTTATCCAGCTCCTACAATGAGCAGTTCTTC
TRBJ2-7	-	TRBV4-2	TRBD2	CASSQGGGAYEQYF	TGTGCCAGCAGCCAAGGCGGGGGGGCCTACGAGCAGTACTTC
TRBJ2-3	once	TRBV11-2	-	CASSTADTQYF	TGTGCCAGCAGCACAGCAGATACGCAGTATTTT
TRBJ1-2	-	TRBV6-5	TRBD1	CASRPTGTGYGYTF	TGTGCCAGCAGACCCACCGGGACAGGGTATGGCTACACCTTC
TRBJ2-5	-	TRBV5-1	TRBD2	CASSLRLAGEETQYF	TGCGCCAGCAGCCTGAGACTAGCGGGGGAAGAGACCCAGTACTTC
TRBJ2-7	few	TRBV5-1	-	CASSRQGRGAYEQYF	TGCGCCAGCAGTCGCCAGGGGAGGGGGGCCTACGAGCAGTACTTC
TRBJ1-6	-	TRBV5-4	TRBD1	CASQQGADSPLHF	TGTGCCAGCCAGCAGGGGGCTGATTCACCCCTCCACTTT
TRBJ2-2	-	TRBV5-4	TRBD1	CASSPGQGIGELFF	TGTGCCAGCAGCCCGGGACAGGGGATCGGGGAGCTGTTTTTT